Described below is a single T cell receptor (beta chain) sequence and its context. V lost 0 bases and J 9 bases, leaving 9 bases between the germline ends. CDR1 is LGHDT and CDR2 is YNNKEL in the germline V gene (reference sequence). This CDR3 has 12 residues. TCRdb passed the RT-PCR reads through MiXCR, listing each CDR3 protein once. This sample has about 40,000 distinct CDR3 sequences, with roughly 30% found just once. The sample originates from a study of patients and donors after allogeneic stem cell transplantation. What was sequenced was blood, either unsorted or a sorted T cell fraction (not recorded which). The chain employs TRBV3-1 and TRBJ2-7; no definite D call. The TCR sequence derives from a human donor who was either an allogeneic HSCT recipient or a stem cell or donor lymphocyte infusion donor (not recorded which). It is not recorded whose cells these are; they may come from a transplant donor. The CDR3 DNA is TGTGCCAGCAGCCAAGAAGCACGTGGGCAGTACTTC. This gives the protein CASSQEARGQYF.